The 8 T cell receptor beta chains below were found in one sample sequenced in a study of cytomegalovirus exposure and HLA in healthy donors. The protocol was immunoSEQ multiplex PCR, while the TCRdb copy is restricted to in-frame clones and leaves out a portion. The repertoire holds over 110,000 clones, around nine tenths seen once, with 8.7% in the top ten. Sequencing was performed on PBMCs. The source is a man aged 18 to 35 in good health and CMV-seropositive.

The chain has TRBV25-1 and TRBJ2-2; D is unresolved. This CDR3 has 12 residues. The ends were cut back, 4 bases at V and 6 bases at J, with 6 bases in the middle. Per the germline V gene, CDR1 is MGHDK and CDR2 is SYGVNS. CDR3 region: CASSVVAGELFF. As DNA, the CDR3 is TGTGCCAGCAGTGTAGTTGCCGGGGAGCTGTTTTTT.

This clone was recorded only once. The gene calls are TRBV5-1 and TRBJ1-2, with 7 bases lining up with TRBD1. This CDR3 contains 16 residues. The V and J ends lost 0 bases and 0 bases, in that order; junction bases with no gene match: 5. Germline values: CDR1 SGHRS, CDR2 YFSETQ. The CDR3 coding sequence is TGCGCCAGCAGCTTGGTACTGACAGGGACTAACTATGGCTACACCTTC. The encoded protein is CASSLVLTGTNYGYTF.

The chain employs TRBV27 and TRBJ2-7; 10 bases map to TRBD1. This CDR3 has 13 residues. Trimming at V came to 7 bases and at J to 5 bases, leaving 5 bases not matched to a gene. Germline CDR1 and CDR2: MNHEY and SMNVEV (reference sequence). The CDR3 DNA is TGTGCCAGCAAAAGGACAGGGGGTAACGAGCAGTACTTC. This translates into CASKRTGGNEQYF.

The chain joins TRBV4-1 to TRBJ2-5; D is undetermined. Germline loops: CDR1 MGHRA, CDR2 YSYEKL. This CDR3 spans 13 amino acids. V was shortened by 1 base and J by 2 bases, with 5 bases between the two germline ends. The CDR3 reads CASSQVGQETQYF. The DNA for the CDR3 is TGCGCCAGCAGCCAAGTCGGGCAAGAGACCCAGTACTTC.

The gene calls are TRBV27 and TRBJ2-5, with 8 bases matching TRBD2. Germline-derived CDR1 and CDR2 are MNHEY and SMNVEV (reference sequence). Unmatched junction bases numbered 6, after V lost 5 bases and J lost 7 bases. The CDR3 sequence is 13 residues long. The CDR3 DNA reads as TGTGCCAGCAGTACAGGGACTAGAGGGACCCAGTACTTC. It specifies CASSTGTRGTQYF.

The chain couples TRBV7-6 to TRBJ2-2, with TRBD1 matching 9 bases. V trimming: 5 bases; J trimming: 4 bases; junction bases outside the gene matches: 2. Germline assignment: CDR1 SGHVS and CDR2 FNYEAQ. The CDR3 is made up of 14 amino acids. CDR3 nucleotide sequence: TGTGCCAGCAGCCGGACAGGGGCCACCGGGGAGCTGTTTTTT. It specifies CASSRTGATGELFF.

The chain links TRBV7-2 to TRBJ2-1; D possibly corresponds to TRBD2 (5 bases). Trimming took 6 bases from V and 9 from J, leaving 15 bases between them. From germline, CDR1 is SGHTA and CDR2 FQGNSA. The CDR3 has 13 amino acids. This chain's CDR3 is CASRPTPGIEQFF. The CDR3 bases are TGTGCCAGCAGACCAACCCCCGGGATTGAGCAGTTCTTC.

This chain connects TRBV27 to TRBJ2-7; maybe TRBD1 (6 bases). The CDR3 extends over 13 amino acids. V was cut by 3 bases and J by 4 bases, with 10 bases left in between. CDR1 is MNHEY, CDR2 SMNVEV, per germline (reference sequence). CDR3 in DNA: TGTGCCAGCAGTTTGGGGGCAGGGTACGAGCAGTACTTC. Translated: CASSLGAGYEQYF.